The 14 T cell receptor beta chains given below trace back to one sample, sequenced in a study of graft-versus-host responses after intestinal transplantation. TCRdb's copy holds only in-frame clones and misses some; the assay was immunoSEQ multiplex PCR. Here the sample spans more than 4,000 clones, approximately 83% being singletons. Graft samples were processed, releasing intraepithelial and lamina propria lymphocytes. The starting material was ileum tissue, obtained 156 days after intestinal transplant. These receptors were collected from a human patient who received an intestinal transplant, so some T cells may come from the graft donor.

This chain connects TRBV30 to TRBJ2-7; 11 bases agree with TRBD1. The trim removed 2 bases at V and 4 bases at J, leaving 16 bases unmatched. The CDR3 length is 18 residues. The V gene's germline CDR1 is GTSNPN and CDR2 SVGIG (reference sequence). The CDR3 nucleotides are TGTGCCTGGAGTTTGACCTTGAATGGACAGGGGGCCAGGTACGAGCAGTACTTC. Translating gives CAWSLTLNGQGARYEQYF.

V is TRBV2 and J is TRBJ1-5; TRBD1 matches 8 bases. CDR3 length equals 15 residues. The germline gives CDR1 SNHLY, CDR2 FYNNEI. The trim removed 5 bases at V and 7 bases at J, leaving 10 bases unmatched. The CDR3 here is CASSYRQGMWQPQHF. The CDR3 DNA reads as TGTGCCAGCAGTTACCGACAGGGGATGTGGCAGCCCCAGCATTTT.

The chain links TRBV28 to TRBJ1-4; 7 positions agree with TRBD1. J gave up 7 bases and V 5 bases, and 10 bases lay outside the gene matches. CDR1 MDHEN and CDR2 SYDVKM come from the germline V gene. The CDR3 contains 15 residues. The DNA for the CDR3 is TGTGCCAGCAGTCCCGCAGGGGCAGGGGGTGAAAAACTGTTTTTT. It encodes CASSPAGAGGEKLFF. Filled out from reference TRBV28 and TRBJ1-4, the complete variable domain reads DVKVTQSSRYLVKRTGEKVFLECVQDMDHENMFWYRQDPGLGLRLIYFSYDVKMKEKGDIPEGYSVSREKKERFSLILESASTNQTSMYLCASSPAGAGGEKLFFGSGTQLSVL.

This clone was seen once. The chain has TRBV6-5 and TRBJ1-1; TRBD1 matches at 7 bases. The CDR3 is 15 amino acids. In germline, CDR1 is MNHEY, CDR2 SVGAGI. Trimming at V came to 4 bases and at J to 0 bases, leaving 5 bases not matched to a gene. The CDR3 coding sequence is TGTGCCAGCAGTTCAACAGGGGTGCTGAACACTGAAGCTTTCTTT. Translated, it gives CASSSTGVLNTEAFF.

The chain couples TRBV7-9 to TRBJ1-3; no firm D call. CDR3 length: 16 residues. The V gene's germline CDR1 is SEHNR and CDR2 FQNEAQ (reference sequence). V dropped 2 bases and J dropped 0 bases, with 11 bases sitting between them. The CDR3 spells CASSLSGYFSGNTIYF. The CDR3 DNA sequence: TGTGCCAGCAGCTTATCCGGGTACTTCTCTGGAAACACCATATATTTT.

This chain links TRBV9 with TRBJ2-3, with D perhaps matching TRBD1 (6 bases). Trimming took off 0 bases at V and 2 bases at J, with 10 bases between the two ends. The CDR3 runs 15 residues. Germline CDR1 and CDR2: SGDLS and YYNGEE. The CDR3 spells CASSVEGDNTDTQYF. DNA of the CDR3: TGTGCCAGCAGCGTAGAAGGGGACAACACAGATACGCAGTATTTT.

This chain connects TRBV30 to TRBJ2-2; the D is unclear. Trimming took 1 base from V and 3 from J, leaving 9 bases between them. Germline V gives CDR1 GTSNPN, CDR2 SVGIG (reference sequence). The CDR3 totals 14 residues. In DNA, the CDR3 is TGTGCCTGGAGTGATACTCGTTACACCGGGGAGCTGTTTTTT. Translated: CAWSDTRYTGELFF.

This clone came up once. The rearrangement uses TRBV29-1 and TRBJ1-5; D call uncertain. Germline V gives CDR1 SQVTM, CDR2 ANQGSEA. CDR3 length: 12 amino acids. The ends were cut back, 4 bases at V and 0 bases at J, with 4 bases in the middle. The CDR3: CSVGYSNQPQHF. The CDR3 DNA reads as TGCAGCGTTGGATATAGCAATCAGCCCCAGCATTTT.

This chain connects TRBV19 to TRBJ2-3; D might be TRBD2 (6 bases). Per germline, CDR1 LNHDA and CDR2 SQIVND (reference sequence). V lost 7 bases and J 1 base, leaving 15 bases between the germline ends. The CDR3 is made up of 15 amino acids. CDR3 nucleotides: TGTGCCAGTACCTCAAGCGGGTCTGGCACAGATACGCAGTATTTT. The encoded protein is CASTSSGSGTDTQYF.

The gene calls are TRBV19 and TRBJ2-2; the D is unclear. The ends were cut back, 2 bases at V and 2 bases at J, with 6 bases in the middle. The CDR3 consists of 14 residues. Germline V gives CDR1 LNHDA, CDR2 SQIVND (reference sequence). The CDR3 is CASSISTNTGELFF. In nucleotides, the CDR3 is TGTGCCAGTAGTATATCAACAAACACCGGGGAGCTGTTTTTT.

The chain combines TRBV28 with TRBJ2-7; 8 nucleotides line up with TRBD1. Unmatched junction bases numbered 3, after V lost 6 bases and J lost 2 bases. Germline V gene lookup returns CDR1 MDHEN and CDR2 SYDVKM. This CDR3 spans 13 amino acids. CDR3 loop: CASRLQGAYEQYF. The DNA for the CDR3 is TGTGCCAGCAGGCTACAGGGGGCCTACGAGCAGTACTTC.

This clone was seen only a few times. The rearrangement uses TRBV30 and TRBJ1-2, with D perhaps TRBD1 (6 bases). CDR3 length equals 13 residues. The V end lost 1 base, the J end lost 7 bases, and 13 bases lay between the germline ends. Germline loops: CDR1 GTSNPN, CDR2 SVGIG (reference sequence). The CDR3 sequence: CAWSDRVPGGYTF. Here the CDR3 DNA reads TGTGCCTGGAGTGACAGGGTACCGGGTGGCTACACCTTC.

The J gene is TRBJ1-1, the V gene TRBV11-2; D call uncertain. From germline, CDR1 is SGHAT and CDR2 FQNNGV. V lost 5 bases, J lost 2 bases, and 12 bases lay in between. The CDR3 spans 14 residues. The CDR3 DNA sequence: TGTGCCAGCAGCGAGCAGGTTTTTAACACTGAAGCTTTCTTT. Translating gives CASSEQVFNTEAFF.

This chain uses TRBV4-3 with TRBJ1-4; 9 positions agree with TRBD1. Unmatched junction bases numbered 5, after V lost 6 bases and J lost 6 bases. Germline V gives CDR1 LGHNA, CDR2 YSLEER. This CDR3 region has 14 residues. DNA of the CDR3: TGCGCCAGCAGAGCCGGGACAGGGTATGAAAAACTGTTTTTT. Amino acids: CASRAGTGYEKLFF.